This entry lists 10 T cell receptor beta chains sequenced from one sample in a study of CD8 T cells in ankylosing spondylitis. TCRdb recomputed calls from the 5' RACE reads with MiXCR, one row per CDR3 protein. Among 20,000 to 25,000 distinct CDR3 sequences, over 10% were seen once, and the ten largest hold 35%. Sequenced input: blood. Receptors originate from a male donor with ankylosing spondylitis or in good health (not recorded which).

This clonotype was seen ten or more times. The gene calls are TRBV29-1 and TRBJ2-5, with D possibly matching TRBD1 (5 bases). CDR1 is SQVTM, CDR2 ANQGSEA, per germline. CDR3 length: 13 amino acids. With 4 bases removed from V and 1 base from J, the gap between germline ends came to 10 bases. This CDR3 is CSVGEGAQETQYF. CDR3 bases: TGCAGCGTTGGGGAAGGGGCCCAAGAGACCCAGTACTTC.

This clonotype has a count of ten or more. J is TRBJ2-1 and V is TRBV28, with TRBD2 matching over 12 bases. CDR3 length: 15 amino acids. The germline gives CDR1 MDHEN, CDR2 SYDVKM. Unmatched junction bases numbered 9, after V lost 6 bases and J lost 9 bases. The CDR3 here is CASRKTSGSGAEQFF. Here the CDR3 DNA reads TGTGCCAGCAGGAAGACTAGCGGGAGTGGTGCTGAGCAGTTCTTC.

Ten or more counts support this clonotype. The rearrangement joins TRBV12-3 or TRBV12-4 to TRBJ2-3; the match to TRBD1 covers 7 bases. The CDR3 extends over 14 amino acids. Trimming cost V 4 bases and J 4 bases; bases outside gene matches: 5. Here the CDR3 reads CASSWTGSADTQYF. The CDR3 nucleotides are TGTGCCAGCAGTTGGACAGGCAGCGCAGATACGCAGTATTTT.

The J gene is TRBJ2-6, the V gene TRBV28, with D possibly being TRBD2 (6 bases). Germline lookup yields CDR1 MDHEN and CDR2 SYDVKM. Trimming removed 4 bases at V and 4 bases at J, with 17 bases between. This CDR3 comprises 17 residues. CDR3 sequence: CASSWRATGRGANVLTF. The CDR3, as DNA: TGTGCCAGCAGTTGGAGGGCTACGGGTCGCGGGGCCAACGTCCTGACTTTC.

The table lists this clonotype with many counts. The genes are TRBV11-2 and TRBJ2-3, with 7 bases lining up with TRBD1. This CDR3 comprises 15 residues. The V gene end was trimmed by 4 bases and the J gene end by 3 bases; junction bases not matched to a gene: 7. Germline V gives CDR1 SGHAT, CDR2 FQNNGV. The chain's CDR3 is CASSWGTAKTDTQYF. The CDR3 DNA reads TGTGCCAGCAGCTGGGGGACAGCGAAAACAGATACGCAGTATTTT.

The chain recombines TRBV6-2 or TRBV6-3 with TRBJ2-2, with D hard to call. Germline CDR1 reads MNHEY; CDR2 reads SVGEGT. With 2 bases removed from V and 1 base from J, the gap between germline ends came to 2 bases. The CDR3 has 13 amino acids. Written as DNA, the CDR3 is TGTGCCAGCAGTTACCTGAACACCGGGGAGCTGTTTTTT. Its protein is CASSYLNTGELFF.

This clonotype was observed at least ten times. The CDR3: CAIMPDGLVNEQFF. For the CDR3, the DNA is TGTGCCATCATGCCCGACGGGTTGGTCAATGAGCAGTTCTTC. The chain has TRBV10-3 and TRBJ2-1, with D unclear. CDR1 is ENHRY, CDR2 SYGVKD, per germline. V was trimmed by 7 bases and J by 6 bases, leaving 16 bases between them. The CDR3 is made up of 14 amino acids.

The chain combines TRBV5-1 with TRBJ2-7, with D maybe TRBD1 (6 bases). The germline V and J ends were trimmed by 3 bases and 2 bases, with 12 bases remaining between them. Looked up from germline, CDR1 is SGHRS and CDR2 is YFSETQ. The CDR3 extends over 14 amino acids. CDR3 sequence (DNA): TGCGCCAGCAGCTCCACAGGGATCCCCTACGAGCAGTACTTC. Protein sequence: CASSSTGIPYEQYF.

This clonotype was picked up a small number of times. The chain employs TRBV6-2 or TRBV6-3 and TRBJ2-5; 11 bases are shared with TRBD2. CDR3 size: 15 residues. CDR1 and CDR2 (germline): MNHEY, SVGEGT. Trimming cost V 6 bases and J 2 bases; bases outside gene matches: 5. CDR3 sequence (DNA): TGTGCCAGCAGCCCCGGGACTAGCGGACAAGAGACCCAGTACTTC. Its protein product is CASSPGTSGQETQYF.

J is TRBJ1-6 and V is TRBV4-3, with TRBD1 matching 9 bases. The junction had 1 base not matched to a gene; V was cut back by 0 bases and J by 7 bases. Per germline, CDR1 LGHNA and CDR2 YSLEER. This CDR3 is built from 15 residues. The CDR3 bases are TGCGCCAGCAGCCAAGAAGACAGGGGGAATTCACCCCTCCACTTT. It translates to CASSQEDRGNSPLHF.